Reported below is one T cell receptor (beta chain). The sample comes from a study of tumor-infiltrating lymphocytes in oesophageal squamous cell carcinoma. The CDR3 sequence is 12 residues long. Between the trimmed V and J ends, which lost 7 bases and 4 bases, there was a span of 9 bases. TCRdb reprocessed the PCR reads with MiXCR, giving one entry per CDR3 protein. In the table there are roughly 20,000 distinct CDR3 sequences, under 40% of which are singletons. The TCR sequence derives from a male donor with esophageal squamous cell carcinoma. The chain joins TRBV12-3 or TRBV12-4 to TRBJ2-3, with D unclear. The sample taken for sequencing was esophageal tumor tissue. CDR3 coding DNA: TGTGCCAGCAACCCAGCATCAGATACGCAGTATTTT. Protein product: CASNPASDTQYF.